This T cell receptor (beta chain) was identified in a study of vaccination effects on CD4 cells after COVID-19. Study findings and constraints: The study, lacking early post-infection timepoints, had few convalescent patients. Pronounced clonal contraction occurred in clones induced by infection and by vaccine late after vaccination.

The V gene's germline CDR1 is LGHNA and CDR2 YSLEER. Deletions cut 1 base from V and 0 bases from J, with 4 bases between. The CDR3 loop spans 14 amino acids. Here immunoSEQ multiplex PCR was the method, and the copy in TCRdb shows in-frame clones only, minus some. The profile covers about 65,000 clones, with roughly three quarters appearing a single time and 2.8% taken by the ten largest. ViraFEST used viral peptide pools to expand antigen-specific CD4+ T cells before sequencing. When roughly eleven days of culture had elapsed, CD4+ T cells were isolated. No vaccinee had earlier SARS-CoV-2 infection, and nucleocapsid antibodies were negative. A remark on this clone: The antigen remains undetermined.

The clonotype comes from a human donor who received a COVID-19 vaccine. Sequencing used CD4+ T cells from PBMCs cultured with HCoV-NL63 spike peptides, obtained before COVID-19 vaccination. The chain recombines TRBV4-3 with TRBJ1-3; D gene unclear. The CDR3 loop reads CASSQAHSGNTIYF. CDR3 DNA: TGCGCCAGCAGCCAAGCGCACTCTGGAAACACCATATATTTT.